This T cell receptor (beta chain) comes out of a study of PD-1 blockade in mismatch repair-deficient tumors. Some clones are missing from TCRdb's copy, which holds only in-frame ones; the method was immunoSEQ multiplex PCR. The table lists about 68,000 clones, 60% to 80% of them singletons. The CDR3 length is 15 residues. Trimming shortened V by 0 bases and J by 4 bases, and 13 bases separated the two germline ends. The germline V gene has CDR1 SGHNT and CDR2 YYREEE (reference sequence). J is TRBJ1-2 and V is TRBV5-4, with a tentative D call TRBD1 (5 bases). This material consisted of peripheral blood, taken 2 weeks after starting pembrolizumab. The source is an adult with mismatch repair-deficient cancer. The CDR3 region has the DNA TGTGCCAGCAGCTTGGAAGTGACAGCCTCCTATGGCTACACCTTC. Protein product: CASSLEVTASYGYTF.